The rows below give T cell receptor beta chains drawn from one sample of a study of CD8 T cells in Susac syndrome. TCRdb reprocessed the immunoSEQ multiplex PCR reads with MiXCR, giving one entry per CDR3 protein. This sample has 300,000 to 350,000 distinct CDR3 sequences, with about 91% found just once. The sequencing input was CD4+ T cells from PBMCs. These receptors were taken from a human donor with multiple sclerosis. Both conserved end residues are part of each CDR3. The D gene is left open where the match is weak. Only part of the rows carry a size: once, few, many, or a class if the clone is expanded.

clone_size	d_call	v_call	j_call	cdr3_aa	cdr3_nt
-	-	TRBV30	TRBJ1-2	CAWSTGMDYGYTF	TGTGCCTGGAGCACCGGGATGGACTATGGCTACACCTTC
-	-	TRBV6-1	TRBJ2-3	CASSDGGYTDTQYF	TGTGCCAGCAGTGATGGCGGCTACACAGATACGCAGTATTTT
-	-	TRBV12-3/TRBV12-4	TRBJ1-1	CASSNTLENTEAFF	TGTGCCAGCTCGAATACTCTGGAGAACACTGAAGCTTTCTTT
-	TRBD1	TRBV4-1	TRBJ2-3	CASSHARDSVTDTQYF	TGCGCCAGCAGCCATGCCCGGGACAGTGTCACAGATACGCAGTATTTT
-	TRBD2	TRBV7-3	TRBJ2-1	CASSLAGGQNEQFF	TGTGCCAGCAGCCTAGCGGGAGGGCAGAATGAGCAGTTCTTC
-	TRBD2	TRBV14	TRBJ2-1	CASSPPFLAGTDNEQFF	TGTGCCAGCAGCCCTCCCTTCCTAGCGGGGACAGACAATGAGCAGTTCTTC
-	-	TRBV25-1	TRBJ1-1	CASSDPGRSDTEAFF	TGTGCCAGCAGTGATCCAGGGAGGAGTGACACTGAAGCTTTCTTT
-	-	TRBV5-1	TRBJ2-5	CASSVPPGADQETQYF	TGCGCCAGCAGCGTCCCCCCGGGGGCGGACCAAGAGACCCAGTACTTC
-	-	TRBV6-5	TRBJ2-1	CASSYSRLDGYNEQFF	TGTGCCAGCAGTTACTCGAGACTCGACGGCTACAATGAGCAGTTCTTC
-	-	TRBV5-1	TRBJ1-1	CASSSDGFTEAFF	TGCGCCAGCAGCTCAGACGGATTCACTGAAGCTTTCTTT
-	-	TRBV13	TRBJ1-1	CASSLVGGAVDWAFF	TGTGCCAGCAGCTTAGTGGGGGGCGCGGTTGATTGGGCTTTCTTT
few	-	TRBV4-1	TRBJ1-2	CASSFPRRGRANYGYTF	TGCGCCAGCAGCTTTCCGCGAAGGGGCAGAGCTAACTATGGCTACACCTTC
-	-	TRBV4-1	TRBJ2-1	CASSPLRLQLVRFF	TGCGCCAGCAGCCCCCTCCGCCTCCAGTTGGTCCGGTTCTTC
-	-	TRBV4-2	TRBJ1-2	CASTGEGYGYTF	TGTGCCAGCACGGGTGAGGGCTATGGCTACACCTTC
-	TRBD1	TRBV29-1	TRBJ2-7	CSVEKGQGADYEQYF	TGCAGCGTTGAAAAGGGGCAGGGGGCCGACTACGAGCAGTACTTC
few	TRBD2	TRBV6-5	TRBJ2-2	CASSSVGAGGKGELFF	TGTGCCAGCAGTTCCGTTGGGGCGGGAGGGAAGGGGGAGCTGTTTTTT
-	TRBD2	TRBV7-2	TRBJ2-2	CASSSSILAGAPGELFF	TGTGCCAGCAGCTCGAGCATCCTAGCGGGAGCTCCCGGGGAGCTGTTTTTT
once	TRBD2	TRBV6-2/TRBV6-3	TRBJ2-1	CASSYSQKIGLARAYNEQFF	TGTGCCAGCAGTTACTCCCAAAAGATTGGACTAGCGAGGGCTTACAATGAGCAGTTCTTC
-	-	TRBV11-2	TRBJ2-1	CASSILDMGVEQFF	TGTGCCAGCAGCATACTCGACATGGGCGTCGAGCAGTTCTTC
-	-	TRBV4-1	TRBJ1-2	CASSRGQTLGGYTF	TGCGCCAGCAGCCGAGGACAGACCCTAGGAGGCTACACCTTC
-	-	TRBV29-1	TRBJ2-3	CSVVEDGTDTQYF	TGCAGCGTTGTAGAGGACGGGACAGATACGCAGTATTTT
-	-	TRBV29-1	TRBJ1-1	CSVMTLQTTEAFF	TGCAGCGTTATGACCCTGCAGACCACTGAAGCTTTCTTT
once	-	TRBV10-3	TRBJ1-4	CATGPDREKLFF	TGTGCCACCGGCCCGGACAGAGAAAAACTGTTTTTT
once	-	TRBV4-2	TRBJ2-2	CASSQDPVTGELFF	TGTGCCAGCAGCCAAGATCCGGTAACAGGGGAGCTGTTTTTT
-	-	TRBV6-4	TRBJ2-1	CASKPWDGGSYNEQFF	TGTGCCAGCAAACCGTGGGACGGAGGCTCCTACAATGAGCAGTTCTTC
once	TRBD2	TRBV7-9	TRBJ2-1	CASSPLSGGAVEQFF	TGTGCCAGCAGCCCCCTTAGCGGGGGGGCGGTTGAGCAGTTCTTC
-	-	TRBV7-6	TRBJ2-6	CASSPRLAGANVLTF	TGTGCCAGCAGCCCCCGGTTGGCTGGGGCCAACGTCCTGACTTTC
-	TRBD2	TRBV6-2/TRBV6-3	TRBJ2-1	CASSLGLAGVLNEQFF	TGTGCCAGCAGTTTGGGACTAGCGGGGGTACTAAATGAGCAGTTCTTC
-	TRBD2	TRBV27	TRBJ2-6	CASSFLRGANSGANVLTF	TGTGCCAGCAGTTTTTTGCGGGGGGCAAACTCTGGGGCCAACGTCCTGACTTTC
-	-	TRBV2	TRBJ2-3	CASKNDLSTDTQYF	TGTGCCAGCAAAAACGACCTGAGCACAGATACGCAGTATTTT
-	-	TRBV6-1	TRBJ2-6	CASSPRQRSGANVLTF	TGTGCCAGCAGTCCCCGACAGCGCTCTGGGGCCAACGTCCTGACTTTC
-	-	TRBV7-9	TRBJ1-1	CASSSQENTEAFF	TGTGCCAGCAGTTCTCAGGAGAACACTGAAGCTTTCTTT
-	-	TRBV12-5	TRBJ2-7	CASGSGPRGYEQYF	TGTGCTAGTGGTTCAGGGCCCAGGGGTTACGAGCAGTACTTC
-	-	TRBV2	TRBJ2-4	CAFGGGTFKNIQYF	TGTGCCTTCGGAGGGGGGACTTTCAAAAACATTCAGTACTTC
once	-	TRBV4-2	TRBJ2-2	CASSPPGGLNTGELFF	TGTGCCAGCAGCCCTCCCGGGGGCCTGAACACCGGGGAGCTGTTTTTT
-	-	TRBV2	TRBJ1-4	CASSERQVATNEKLFF	TGTGCCAGCAGTGAAAGACAGGTTGCAACTAATGAAAAACTGTTTTTT
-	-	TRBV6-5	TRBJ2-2	CASSYFFRGPGELFF	TGTGCCAGCAGTTACTTTTTCAGGGGTCCGGGGGAGCTGTTTTTT
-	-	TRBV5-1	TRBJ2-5	CASSWLDSQETQYF	TGCGCCAGCAGCTGGCTGGACAGCCAAGAGACCCAGTACTTC
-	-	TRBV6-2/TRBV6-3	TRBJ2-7	CASSYRDGEQYF	TGTGCCAGCAGTTACAGGGATGGCGAGCAGTACTTC
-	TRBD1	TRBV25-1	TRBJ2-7	CASSEPGQAVYEQYF	TGTGCCAGCAGTGAACCGGGACAGGCTGTCTACGAGCAGTACTTC
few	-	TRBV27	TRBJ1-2	CASSPQGNYGYTF	TGTGCCAGCAGTCCCCAAGGGAACTATGGCTACACCTTC
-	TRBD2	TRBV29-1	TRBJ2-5	CSTEGTSGRERETQYF	TGCAGCACGGAGGGAACTAGCGGGAGGGAGAGGGAGACCCAGTACTTC
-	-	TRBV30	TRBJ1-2	CAWTGHFGYTF	TGTGCCTGGACGGGACATTTCGGCTACACCTTC
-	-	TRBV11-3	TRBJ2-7	CASSLDVAYEQYF	TGTGCCAGCAGCCTGGACGTCGCCTACGAGCAGTACTTC
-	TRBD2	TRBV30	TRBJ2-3	CAWASGTADTQYF	TGTGCCTGGGCTAGCGGGACCGCAGATACGCAGTATTTT
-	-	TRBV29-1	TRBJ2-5	CSVDEETQYF	TGCAGCGTCGACGAGGAGACCCAGTACTTC
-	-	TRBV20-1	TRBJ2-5	CSANYQGLGETQYF	TGCAGTGCAAATTATCAGGGACTTGGGGAGACCCAGTACTTC
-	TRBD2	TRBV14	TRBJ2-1	CASSPLAGGPRNEQFF	TGTGCCAGCAGCCCGCTAGCGGGAGGGCCCCGGAATGAGCAGTTCTTC
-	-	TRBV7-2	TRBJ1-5	CASSLNGGGNQPQHF	TGTGCCAGCAGCTTAAATGGAGGGGGCAATCAGCCCCAGCATTTT
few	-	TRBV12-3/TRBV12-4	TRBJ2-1	CASSPPRGEQFF	TGTGCCAGCAGTCCCCCCCGAGGTGAGCAGTTCTTC
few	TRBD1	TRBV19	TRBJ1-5	CASSRQGGNQPQHF	TGTGCCAGTAGTAGACAGGGCGGCAATCAGCCCCAGCATTTT